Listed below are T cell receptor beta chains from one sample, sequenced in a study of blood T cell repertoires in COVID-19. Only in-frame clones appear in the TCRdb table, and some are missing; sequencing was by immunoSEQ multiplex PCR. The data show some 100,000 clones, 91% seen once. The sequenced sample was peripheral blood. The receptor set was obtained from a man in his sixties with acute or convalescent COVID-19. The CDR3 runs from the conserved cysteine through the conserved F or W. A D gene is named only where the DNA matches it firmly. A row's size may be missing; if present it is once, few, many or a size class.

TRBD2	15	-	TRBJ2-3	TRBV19	TGTGCCAGTAGTATAGAGGGGGGGGGCACAGATACGCAGTATTTT	CASSIEGGGTDTQYF
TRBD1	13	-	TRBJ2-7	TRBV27	TGTGCCAGCAGTCCGGGACAGGGATACGAGCAGTACTTC	CASSPGQGYEQYF
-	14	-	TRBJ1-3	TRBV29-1	TGCAGCGTCGCGGACGGAGGTGGTGGAAACACCATATATTTT	CSVADGGGGNTIYF
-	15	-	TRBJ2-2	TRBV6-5	TGTGCCAGCACCCCTATAGCGGAGAACACCGGGGAGCTGTTTTTT	CASTPIAENTGELFF
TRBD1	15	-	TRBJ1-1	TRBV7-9	TGTGCCAGCAGCCAGAGACAGGGTTGGAACACTGAAGCTTTCTTT	CASSQRQGWNTEAFF
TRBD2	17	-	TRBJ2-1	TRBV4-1	TGCGCCAGCAGCCAAGTTCGCAGGGCTAGCGGGATCGGCGAGCAGTTCTTC	CASSQVRRASGIGEQFF
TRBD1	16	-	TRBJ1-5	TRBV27	TGTGCCAGCAGTCTAGTAGGACAGGGAAGCAATCAGCCCCAGCATTTT	CASSLVGQGSNQPQHF
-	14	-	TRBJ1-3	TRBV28	TGTGCCAGCAGTTTCCCGGGTTCTTCGAACACCATATATTTT	CASSFPGSSNTIYF
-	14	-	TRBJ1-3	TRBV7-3	TGTGCCAGCAGCGAAACAGGGACTGGAAACACCATATATTTT	CASSETGTGNTIYF
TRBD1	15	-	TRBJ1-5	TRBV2	TGTGCCAGCAGCAAGACAGGGGTTGGCAATCAGCCCCAGCATTTT	CASSKTGVGNQPQHF
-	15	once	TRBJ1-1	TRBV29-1	TGCAGCGTCAGCGGGGGGGCGGGATCAGGCACTGAAGCTTTCTTT	CSVSGGAGSGTEAFF
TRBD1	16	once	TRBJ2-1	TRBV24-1	TGTGCCACCAGTGATTTGCTCGGGACAGGTTCGAATGAGCAGTTCTTC	CATSDLLGTGSNEQFF
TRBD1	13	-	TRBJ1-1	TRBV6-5	TGTGCCACCAGGACAGGGGCGGTCACTGAAGCTTTCTTT	CATRTGAVTEAFF
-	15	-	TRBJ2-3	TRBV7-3	TGTGCCAGCAGCCTTCAGGGGGGACTCACAGATACGCAGTATTTT	CASSLQGGLTDTQYF
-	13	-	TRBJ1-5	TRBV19	TGTGCCGGGGGACATATTAGCAATCAGCCCCAGCATTTT	CAGGHISNQPQHF
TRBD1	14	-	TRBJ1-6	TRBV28	TGTGCCAGCATTTCGACAGGGGGCTATTCACCCCTCCACTTT	CASISTGGYSPLHF
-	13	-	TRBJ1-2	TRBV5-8	TGTGCCAGCAGCCCGGGGAGCGGCTATGGCTACACCTTC	CASSPGSGYGYTF
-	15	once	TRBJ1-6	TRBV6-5	TGTGCCAGCAGTTACTACAGGTCTTATAATTCACCCCTCCACTTT	CASSYYRSYNSPLHF
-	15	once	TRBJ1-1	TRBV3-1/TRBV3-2	TGTGCCAGCAGCCAATCGGGAGGGAGCAGCACTGAAGCTTTCTTT	CASSQSGGSSTEAFF
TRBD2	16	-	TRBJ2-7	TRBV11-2	TGTGCCAGCAGCCCACAGGTAGGGGCTAGCGGGAGTCGGCAGTACTTC	CASSPQVGASGSRQYF
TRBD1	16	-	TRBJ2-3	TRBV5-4	TGTGCCAGCAGCTGGGGGACAGGGGGCCCCACAGATACGCAGTATTTT	CASSWGTGGPTDTQYF
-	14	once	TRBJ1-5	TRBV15	TGTGCCACCAGCAGAGATAATCGGGATCAGCCCCAGCATTTT	CATSRDNRDQPQHF
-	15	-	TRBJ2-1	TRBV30	TGTGCCTGGAGCGCCGGAGGGGGCGCATGGAATGAGCAGTTCTTC	CAWSAGGGAWNEQFF
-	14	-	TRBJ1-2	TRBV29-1	TGCAGCGTTGAAGACGGGGGGGGCAGCTATGGCTACACCTTC	CSVEDGGGSYGYTF
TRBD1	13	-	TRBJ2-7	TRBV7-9	TGTGCCAGCAGCCGGGACAGGGCCTACGAGCAGTACTTC	CASSRDRAYEQYF
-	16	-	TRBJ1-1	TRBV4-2	TGTGCCAGCAGCCAAGGCCAGGGGCGGGGGGTCACTGAAGCTTTCTTT	CASSQGQGRGVTEAFF
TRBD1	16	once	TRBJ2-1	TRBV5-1	TGCGCCAGCAGGAGCGGGACAGGGCGCTCCTACAATGAGCAGTTCTTC	CASRSGTGRSYNEQFF
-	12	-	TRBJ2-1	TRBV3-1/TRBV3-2	TGTGCCAGCAGCCAAGAGTACTCGTTTCAGTTCTTC	CASSQEYSFQFF
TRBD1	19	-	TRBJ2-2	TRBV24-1	TGTGCCACCAGTGATTTGCGTGACAGGGGGCGCGAGGTAACCGGGGAGCTGTTTTTT	CATSDLRDRGREVTGELFF
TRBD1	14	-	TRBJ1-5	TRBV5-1	TGCGCCAGCAGCCCCGGGACAGGGCATCAGCCCCAGCATTTT	CASSPGTGHQPQHF
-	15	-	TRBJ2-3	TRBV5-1	TGCGCCAGCAGCTTGGATAGCTCTAGCACAGATACGCAGTATTTT	CASSLDSSSTDTQYF
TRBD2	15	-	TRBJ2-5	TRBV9	TGTGCCAGCAGCGCCGAGACCCCGGGAGGAGGGACCCAGTACTTC	CASSAETPGGGTQYF
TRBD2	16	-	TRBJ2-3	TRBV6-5	TGTGCCAGCAGTTCATCTAGCGGGAGGGCCATGGATACGCAGTATTTT	CASSSSSGRAMDTQYF
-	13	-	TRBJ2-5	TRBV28	TGTGCCAGCAGTTATAGCGGAAGAGAGACCCAGTACTTC	CASSYSGRETQYF
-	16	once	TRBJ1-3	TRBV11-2	TGTGCCAGCAGCTTATCCCAGGCGGGGGGGAGAAACACCATATATTTT	CASSLSQAGGRNTIYF
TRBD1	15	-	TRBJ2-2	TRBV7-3	TGTGCCAGCAGGTCCGGGACAGGAAACACCGGGGAGCTGTTTTTT	CASRSGTGNTGELFF
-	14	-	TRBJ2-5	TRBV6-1	TGTGCCAGCAGCGAAGGGGGAGTAGGAGAGACCCAGTACTTC	CASSEGGVGETQYF
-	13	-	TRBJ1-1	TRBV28	TGTGCCAGCAGTTTATACTCGGGCACTGAAGCTTTCTTT	CASSLYSGTEAFF